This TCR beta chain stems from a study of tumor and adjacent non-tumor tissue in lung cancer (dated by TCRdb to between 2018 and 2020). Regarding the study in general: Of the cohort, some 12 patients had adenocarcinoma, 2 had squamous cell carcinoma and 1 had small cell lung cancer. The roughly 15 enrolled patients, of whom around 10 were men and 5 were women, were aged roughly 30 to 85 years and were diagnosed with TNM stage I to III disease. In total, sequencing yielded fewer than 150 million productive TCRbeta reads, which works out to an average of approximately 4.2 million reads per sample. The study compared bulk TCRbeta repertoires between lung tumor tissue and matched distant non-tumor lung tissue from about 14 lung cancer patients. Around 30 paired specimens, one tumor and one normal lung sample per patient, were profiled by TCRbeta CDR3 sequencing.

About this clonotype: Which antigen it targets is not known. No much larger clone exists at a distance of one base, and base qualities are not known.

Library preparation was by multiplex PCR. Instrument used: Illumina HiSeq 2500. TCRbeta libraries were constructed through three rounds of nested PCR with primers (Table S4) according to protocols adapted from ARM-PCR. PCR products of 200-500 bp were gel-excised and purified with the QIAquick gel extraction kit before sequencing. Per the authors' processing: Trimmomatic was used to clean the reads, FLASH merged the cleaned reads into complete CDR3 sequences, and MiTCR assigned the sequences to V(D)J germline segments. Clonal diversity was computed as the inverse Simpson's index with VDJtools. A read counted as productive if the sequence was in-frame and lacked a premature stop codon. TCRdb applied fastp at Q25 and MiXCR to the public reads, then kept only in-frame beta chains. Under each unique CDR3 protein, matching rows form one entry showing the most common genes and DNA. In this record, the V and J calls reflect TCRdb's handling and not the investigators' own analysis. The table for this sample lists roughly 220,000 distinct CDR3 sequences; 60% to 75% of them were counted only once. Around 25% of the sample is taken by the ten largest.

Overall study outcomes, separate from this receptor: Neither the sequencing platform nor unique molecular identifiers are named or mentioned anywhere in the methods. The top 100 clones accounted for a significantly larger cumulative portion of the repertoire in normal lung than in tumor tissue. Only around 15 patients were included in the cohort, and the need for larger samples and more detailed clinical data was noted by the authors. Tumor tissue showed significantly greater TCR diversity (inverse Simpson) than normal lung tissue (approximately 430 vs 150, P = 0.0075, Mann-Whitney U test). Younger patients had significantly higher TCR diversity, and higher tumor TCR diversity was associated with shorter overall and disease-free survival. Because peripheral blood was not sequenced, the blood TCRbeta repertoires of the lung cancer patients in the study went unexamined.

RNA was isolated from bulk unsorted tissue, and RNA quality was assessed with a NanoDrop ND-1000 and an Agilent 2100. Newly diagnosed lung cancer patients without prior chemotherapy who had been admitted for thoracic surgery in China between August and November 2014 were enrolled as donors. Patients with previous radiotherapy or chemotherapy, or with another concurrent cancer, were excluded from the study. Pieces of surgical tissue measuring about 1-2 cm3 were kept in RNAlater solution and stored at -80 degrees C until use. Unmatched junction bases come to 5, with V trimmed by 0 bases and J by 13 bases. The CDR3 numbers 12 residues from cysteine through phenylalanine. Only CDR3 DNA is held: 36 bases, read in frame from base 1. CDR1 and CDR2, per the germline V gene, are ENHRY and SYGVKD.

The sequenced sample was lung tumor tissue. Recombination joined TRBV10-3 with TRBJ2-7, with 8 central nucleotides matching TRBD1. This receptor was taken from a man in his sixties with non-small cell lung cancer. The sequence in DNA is TGTGCCATCAGTGAGTCGGGACAGGATCACTACTTC. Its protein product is CAISESGQDHYF.